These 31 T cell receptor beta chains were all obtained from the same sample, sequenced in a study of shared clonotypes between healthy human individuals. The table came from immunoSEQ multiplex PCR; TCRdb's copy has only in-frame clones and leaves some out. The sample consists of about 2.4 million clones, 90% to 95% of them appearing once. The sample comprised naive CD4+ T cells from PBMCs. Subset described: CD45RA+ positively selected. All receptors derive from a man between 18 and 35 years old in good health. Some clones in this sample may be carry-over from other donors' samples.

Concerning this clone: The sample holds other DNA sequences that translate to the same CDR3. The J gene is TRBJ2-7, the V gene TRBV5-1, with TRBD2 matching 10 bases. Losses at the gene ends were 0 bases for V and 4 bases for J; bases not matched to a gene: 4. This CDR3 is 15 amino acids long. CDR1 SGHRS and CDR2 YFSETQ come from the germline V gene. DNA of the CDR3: TGCGCCAGCAGCTTGGTGGCTAGCGGGAGTTACGAGCAGTACTTC. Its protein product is CASSLVASGSYEQYF.

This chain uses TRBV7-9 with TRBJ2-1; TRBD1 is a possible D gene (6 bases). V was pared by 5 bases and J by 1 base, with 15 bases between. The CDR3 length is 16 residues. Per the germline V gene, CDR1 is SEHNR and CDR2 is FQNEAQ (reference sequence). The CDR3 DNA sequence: TGTGCCAGCAGCCGTATGCAGGGGAATTCCTACAATGAGCAGTTCTTC. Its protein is CASSRMQGNSYNEQFF.

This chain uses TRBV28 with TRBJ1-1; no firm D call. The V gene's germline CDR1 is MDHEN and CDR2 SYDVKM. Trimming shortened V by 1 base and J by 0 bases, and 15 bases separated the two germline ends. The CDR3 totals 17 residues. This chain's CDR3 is CASSLLKRITMNTEAFF. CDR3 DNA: TGTGCCAGCAGTTTATTAAAGCGGATAACGATGAACACTGAAGCTTTCTTT.

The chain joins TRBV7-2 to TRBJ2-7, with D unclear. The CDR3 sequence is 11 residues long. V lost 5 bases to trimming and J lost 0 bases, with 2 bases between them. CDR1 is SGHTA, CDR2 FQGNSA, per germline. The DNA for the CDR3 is TGTGCCAGCAGCGTCTCCTACGAGCAGTACTTC. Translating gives CASSVSYEQYF.

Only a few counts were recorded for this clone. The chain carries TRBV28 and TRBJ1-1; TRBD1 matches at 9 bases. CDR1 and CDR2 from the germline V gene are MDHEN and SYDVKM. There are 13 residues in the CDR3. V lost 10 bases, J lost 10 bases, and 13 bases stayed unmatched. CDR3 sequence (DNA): TGTGCCACTTTCGAGGGACAGGGACTGGGAGCTTTCTTT. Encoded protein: CATFEGQGLGAFF. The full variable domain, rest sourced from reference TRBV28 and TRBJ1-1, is DVKVTQSSRYLVKRTGEKVFLECVQDMDHENMFWYRQDPGLGLRLIYFSYDVKMKEKGDIPEGYSVSREKKERFSLILESASTNQTSMYLCATFEGQGLGAFFGQGTRLTVV.

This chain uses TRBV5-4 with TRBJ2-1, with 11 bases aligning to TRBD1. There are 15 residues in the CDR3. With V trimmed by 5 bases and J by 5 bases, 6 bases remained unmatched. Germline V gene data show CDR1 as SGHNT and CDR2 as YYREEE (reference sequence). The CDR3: CASRAGGQGDNEQFF. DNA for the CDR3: TGTGCCAGCAGGGCGGGGGGACAGGGGGACAATGAGCAGTTCTTC.

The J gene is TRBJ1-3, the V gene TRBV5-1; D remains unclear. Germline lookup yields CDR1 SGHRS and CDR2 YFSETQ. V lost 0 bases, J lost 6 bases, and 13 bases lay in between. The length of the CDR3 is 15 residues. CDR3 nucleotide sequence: TGCGCCAGCAGCTTGGGGGAGGCAATTGCAAACACCATATATTTT. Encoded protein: CASSLGEAIANTIYF.

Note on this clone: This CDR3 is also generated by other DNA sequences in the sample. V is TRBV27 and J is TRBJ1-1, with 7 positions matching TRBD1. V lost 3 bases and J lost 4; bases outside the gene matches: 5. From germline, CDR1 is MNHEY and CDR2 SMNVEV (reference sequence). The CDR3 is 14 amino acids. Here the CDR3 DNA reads TGTGCCAGCAGTTTCAACCAGGGGGGCACTGAAGCTTTCTTT. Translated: CASSFNQGGTEAFF.

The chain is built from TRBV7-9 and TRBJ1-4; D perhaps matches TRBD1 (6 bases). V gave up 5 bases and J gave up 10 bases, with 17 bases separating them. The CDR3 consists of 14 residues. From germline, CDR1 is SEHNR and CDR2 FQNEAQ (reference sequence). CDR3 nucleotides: TGTGCCAGCAGCCCCCAGGGGTCCGGATCAAAACTGTTTTTT. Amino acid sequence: CASSPQGSGSKLFF.

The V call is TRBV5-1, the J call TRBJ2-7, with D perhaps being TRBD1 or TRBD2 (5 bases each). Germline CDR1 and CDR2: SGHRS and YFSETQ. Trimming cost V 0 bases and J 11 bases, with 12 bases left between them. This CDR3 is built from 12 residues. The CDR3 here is CASSLGRDLKYF. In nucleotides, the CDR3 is TGCGCCAGCAGCTTGGGCCGGGACCTAAAGTACTTC.

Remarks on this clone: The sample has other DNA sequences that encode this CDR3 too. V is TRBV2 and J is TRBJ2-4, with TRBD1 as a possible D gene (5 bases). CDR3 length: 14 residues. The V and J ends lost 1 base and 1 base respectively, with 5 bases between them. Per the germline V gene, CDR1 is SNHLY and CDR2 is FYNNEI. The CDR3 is CASSEGQAKNIQYF. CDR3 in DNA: TGTGCCAGCAGTGAAGGACAGGCCAAAAACATTCAGTACTTC.

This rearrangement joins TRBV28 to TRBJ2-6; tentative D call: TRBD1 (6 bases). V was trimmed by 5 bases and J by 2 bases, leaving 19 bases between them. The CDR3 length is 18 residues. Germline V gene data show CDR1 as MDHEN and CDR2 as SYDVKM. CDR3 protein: CASSVYHRVSAGANVLTF. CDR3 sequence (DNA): TGTGCCAGCAGTGTATATCACAGGGTGTCAGCTGGGGCCAACGTCCTGACTTTC.

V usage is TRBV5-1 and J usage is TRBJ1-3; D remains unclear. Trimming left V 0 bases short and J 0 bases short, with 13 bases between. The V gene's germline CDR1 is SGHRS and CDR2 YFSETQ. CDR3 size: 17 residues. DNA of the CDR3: TGCGCCAGCAGCTTGGTCCCGGGCCGCGACTCTGGAAACACCATATATTTT. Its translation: CASSLVPGRDSGNTIYF.

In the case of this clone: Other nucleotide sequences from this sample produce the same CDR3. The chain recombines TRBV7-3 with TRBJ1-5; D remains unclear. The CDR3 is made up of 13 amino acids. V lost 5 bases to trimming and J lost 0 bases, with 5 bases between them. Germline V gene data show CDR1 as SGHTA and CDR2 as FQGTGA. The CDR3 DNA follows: TGTGCCAGCAGCCTTGATAGCAATCAGCCCCAGCATTTT. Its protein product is CASSLDSNQPQHF.

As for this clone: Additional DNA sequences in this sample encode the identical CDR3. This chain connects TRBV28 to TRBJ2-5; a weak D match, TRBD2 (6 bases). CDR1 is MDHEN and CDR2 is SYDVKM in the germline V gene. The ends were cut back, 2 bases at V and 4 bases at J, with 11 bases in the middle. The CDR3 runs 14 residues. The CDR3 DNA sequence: TGTGCCAGCAGTTTACCGCGGGACGGAGAGACCCAGTACTTC. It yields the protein CASSLPRDGETQYF.

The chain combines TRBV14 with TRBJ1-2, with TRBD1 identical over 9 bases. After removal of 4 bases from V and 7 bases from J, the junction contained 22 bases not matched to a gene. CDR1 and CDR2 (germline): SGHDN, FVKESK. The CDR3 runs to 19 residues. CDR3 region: CASSLTIRPGTGSGSGYTF. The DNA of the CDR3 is TGTGCCAGCAGCCTAACGATAAGGCCCGGGACAGGGTCGGGATCTGGCTACACCTTC.

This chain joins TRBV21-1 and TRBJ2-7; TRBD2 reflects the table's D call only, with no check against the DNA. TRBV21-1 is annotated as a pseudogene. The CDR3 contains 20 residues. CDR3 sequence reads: CASSKDTFGTSGLSSYEQYF. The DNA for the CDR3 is TGTGCCAGCAGCAAAGATACCTTTGGGACTAGCGGGCTCTCTTCGTACGAGCAGTACTTC.

CDR3 coding DNA: TGTGCCAGCAGTGTACCGGGCCAAGGGGAGGGGGAAAAACTGTTTTTT. This translates into CASSVPGQGEGEKLFF. J is TRBJ1-4 and V is TRBV28; the D gene is possibly TRBD1 (5 bases). In germline, CDR1 is MDHEN, CDR2 SYDVKM. The CDR3 sequence is 16 residues long. Trimming left V 5 bases short and J 8 bases short, with 21 bases between.

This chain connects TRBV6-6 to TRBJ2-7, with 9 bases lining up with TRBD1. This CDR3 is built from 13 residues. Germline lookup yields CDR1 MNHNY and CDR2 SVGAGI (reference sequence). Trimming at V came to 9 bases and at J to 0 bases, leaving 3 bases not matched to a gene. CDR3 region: CASNRGPSYEQYF. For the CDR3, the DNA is TGTGCCAGTAACAGGGGGCCCTCCTACGAGCAGTACTTC.

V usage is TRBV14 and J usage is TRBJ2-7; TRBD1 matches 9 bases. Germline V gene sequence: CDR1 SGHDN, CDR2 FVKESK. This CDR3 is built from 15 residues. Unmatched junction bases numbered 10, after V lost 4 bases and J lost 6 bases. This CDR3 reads CASSRPGQGLGEQYF. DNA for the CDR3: TGTGCCAGCAGCCGACCGGGACAGGGTCTCGGCGAGCAGTACTTC.

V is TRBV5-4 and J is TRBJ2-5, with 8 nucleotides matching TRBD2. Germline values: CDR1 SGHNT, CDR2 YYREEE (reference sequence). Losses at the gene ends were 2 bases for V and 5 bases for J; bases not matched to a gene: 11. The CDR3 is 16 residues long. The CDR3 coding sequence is TGTGCCAGCAGCTTTTCCCGGGGGGGGCTACGGGAGACCCAGTACTTC. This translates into CASSFSRGGLRETQYF. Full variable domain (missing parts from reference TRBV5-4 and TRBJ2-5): ETGVTQSPTHLIKTRGQQVTLRCSSQSGHNTVSWYQQALGQGPQFIFQYYREEENGRGNFPPRFSGLQFPNYSSELNVNALELDDSALYLCASSFSRGGLRETQYFGPGTRLLVL.

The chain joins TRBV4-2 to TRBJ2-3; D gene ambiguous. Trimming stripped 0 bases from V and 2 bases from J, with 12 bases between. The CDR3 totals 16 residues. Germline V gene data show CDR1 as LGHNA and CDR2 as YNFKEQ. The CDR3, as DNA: TGTGCCAGCAGCCAAGATTCGGCAGCCAACACAGATACGCAGTATTTT. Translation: CASSQDSAANTDTQYF.

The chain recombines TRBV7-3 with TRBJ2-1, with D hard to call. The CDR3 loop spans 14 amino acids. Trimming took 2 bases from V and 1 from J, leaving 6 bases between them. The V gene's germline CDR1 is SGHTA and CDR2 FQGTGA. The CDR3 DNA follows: TGTGCCAGCAGCTTACAAGCTTCCTACAATGAGCAGTTCTTC. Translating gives CASSLQASYNEQFF.

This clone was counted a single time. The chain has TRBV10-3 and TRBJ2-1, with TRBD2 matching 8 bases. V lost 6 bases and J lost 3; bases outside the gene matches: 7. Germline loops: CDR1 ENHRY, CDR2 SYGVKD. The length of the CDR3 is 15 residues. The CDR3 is CAISRAGEGYNEQFF. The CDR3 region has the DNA TGTGCCATCAGCCGAGCGGGAGAGGGCTACAATGAGCAGTTCTTC.

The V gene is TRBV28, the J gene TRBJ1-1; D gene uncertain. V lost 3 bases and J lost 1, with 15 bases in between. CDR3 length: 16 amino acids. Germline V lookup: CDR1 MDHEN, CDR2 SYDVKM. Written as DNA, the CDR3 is TGTGCCAGCAGTTTTCCCTTGAGACCGACGAACACTGAAGCTTTCTTT. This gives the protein CASSFPLRPTNTEAFF.

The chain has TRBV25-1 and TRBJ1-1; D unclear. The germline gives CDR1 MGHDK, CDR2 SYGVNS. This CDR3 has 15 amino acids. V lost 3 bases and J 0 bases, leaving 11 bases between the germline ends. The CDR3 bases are TGTGCCAGCAGTGAGGGTCCTACTTTGAACACTGAAGCTTTCTTT. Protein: CASSEGPTLNTEAFF.

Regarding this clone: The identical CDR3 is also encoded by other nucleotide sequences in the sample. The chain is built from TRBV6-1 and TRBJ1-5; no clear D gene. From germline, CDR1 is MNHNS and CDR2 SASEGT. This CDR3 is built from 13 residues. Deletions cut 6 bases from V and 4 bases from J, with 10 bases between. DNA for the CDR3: TGTGCCAGCAGCCCCGCGGGGAATCAGCCCCAGCATTTT. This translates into CASSPAGNQPQHF.

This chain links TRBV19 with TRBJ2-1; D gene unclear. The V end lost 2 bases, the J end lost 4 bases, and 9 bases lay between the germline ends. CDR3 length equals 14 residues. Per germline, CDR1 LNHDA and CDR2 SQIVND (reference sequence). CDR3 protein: CASSIWAAYNEQFF. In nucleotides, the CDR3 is TGTGCCAGTAGTATATGGGCAGCTTACAATGAGCAGTTCTTC.

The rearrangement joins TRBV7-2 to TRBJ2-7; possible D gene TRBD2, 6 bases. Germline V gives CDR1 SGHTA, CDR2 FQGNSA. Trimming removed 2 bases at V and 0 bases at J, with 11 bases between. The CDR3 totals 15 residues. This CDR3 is CASSLYGLSSYEQYF. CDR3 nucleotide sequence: TGTGCCAGCAGCTTATATGGACTATCCTCCTACGAGCAGTACTTC.

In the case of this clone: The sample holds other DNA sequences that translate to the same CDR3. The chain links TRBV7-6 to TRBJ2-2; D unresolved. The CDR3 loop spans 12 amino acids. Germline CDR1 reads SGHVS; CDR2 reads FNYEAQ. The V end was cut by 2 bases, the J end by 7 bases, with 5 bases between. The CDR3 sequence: CASSLRNGELFF. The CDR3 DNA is TGTGCCAGCAGCTTAAGGAACGGGGAGCTGTTTTTT.

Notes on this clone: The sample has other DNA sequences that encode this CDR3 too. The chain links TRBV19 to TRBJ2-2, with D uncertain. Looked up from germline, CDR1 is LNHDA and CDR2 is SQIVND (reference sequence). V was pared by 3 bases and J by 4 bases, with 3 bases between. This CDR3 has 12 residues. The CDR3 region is CASSISTGELFF. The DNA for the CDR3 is TGTGCCAGTAGTATTAGCACCGGGGAGCTGTTTTTT.